Listed below are T cell receptor beta chains from one sample, sequenced in a study of human thymus T cells. Sequenced by immunoSEQ multiplex PCR; TCRdb stores in-frame clones only, minus some. The sample lists about 130,000 clones; 90% to 95% were seen once. The sample was thymus tissue. Receptor source: a boy less than two years old with a congenital heart defect but otherwise immunologically healthy. Both conserved end residues are part of each CDR3. Fields, in order: D gene, V gene, J gene, clone size, CDR3 protein, CDR3 DNA. The D gene is left open where the match is weak. A clone size is listed for some rows: how often the clone was seen (once, few, many), or a class if it is expanded.

D gene: NA
V gene: TRBV28
J gene: TRBJ2-3
clone size: NA
CDR3 protein: CASTEGRTDTDTQYF
CDR3 DNA: TGTGCCAGCACCGAGGGACGGACGGACACAGATACGCAGTATTTT

D gene: NA
V gene: TRBV2
J gene: TRBJ2-7
clone size: NA
CDR3 protein: CASSVSSGYEQYF
CDR3 DNA: TGTGCCAGCAGTGTTTCTTCAGGTTACGAGCAGTACTTC

D gene: NA
V gene: TRBV30
J gene: TRBJ2-3
clone size: NA
CDR3 protein: CAWSVLIGIPGEDTQYF
CDR3 DNA: TGTGCCTGGAGTGTACTCATAGGGATCCCCGGCGAAGATACGCAGTATTTT

D gene: NA
V gene: TRBV20-1
J gene: TRBJ2-1
clone size: NA
CDR3 protein: CSRLGDNEQFF
CDR3 DNA: TGCAGTAGACTGGGGGACAATGAGCAGTTCTTC

D gene: NA
V gene: TRBV4-3
J gene: TRBJ2-2
clone size: NA
CDR3 protein: CASSQVRIAWPPNTGELFF
CDR3 DNA: TGCGCCAGCAGCCAAGTCAGGATTGCCTGGCCGCCGAACACCGGGGAGCTGTTTTTT

D gene: NA
V gene: TRBV7-8
J gene: TRBJ2-5
clone size: NA
CDR3 protein: CASSLAWQGETQYF
CDR3 DNA: TGTGCCAGCAGCTTAGCGTGGCAGGGAGAGACCCAGTACTTC

D gene: TRBD2
V gene: TRBV30
J gene: TRBJ2-3
clone size: NA
CDR3 protein: CAWSDGCLAGRGDTQYF
CDR3 DNA: TGTGCCTGGAGTGACGGCTGCCTAGCGGGGAGAGGAGATACGCAGTATTTT

D gene: TRBD1
V gene: TRBV4-2
J gene: TRBJ1-2
clone size: NA
CDR3 protein: CASSLGDSDYGYTF
CDR3 DNA: TGTGCCAGCAGCCTTGGGGACAGTGACTATGGCTACACCTTC

D gene: NA
V gene: TRBV27
J gene: TRBJ2-7
clone size: NA
CDR3 protein: CASTFPGSPYEQYF
CDR3 DNA: TGTGCCAGCACCTTCCCGGGCAGCCCCTACGAGCAGTACTTC

D gene: TRBD2
V gene: TRBV28
J gene: TRBJ2-7
clone size: NA
CDR3 protein: CASSFFGGLGTYEQYF
CDR3 DNA: TGTGCCAGCAGTTTTTTCGGGGGGTTAGGGACCTACGAGCAGTACTTC

D gene: NA
V gene: TRBV11-3
J gene: TRBJ1-5
clone size: NA
CDR3 protein: CASSLDQPQHF
CDR3 DNA: TGTGCCAGCAGCTTAGATCAGCCCCAGCATTTT

D gene: TRBD1
V gene: TRBV14
J gene: TRBJ1-6
clone size: NA
CDR3 protein: CASSQVRGRGDSPLHF
CDR3 DNA: TGTGCCAGCAGCCAAGTTCGGGGCAGGGGGGATTCACCCCTCCACTTT

D gene: TRBD2
V gene: TRBV4-3
J gene: TRBJ2-1
clone size: NA
CDR3 protein: CASSQEGRAGAYNEQFF
CDR3 DNA: TGCGCCAGCAGCCAAGAGGGTCGGGCGGGGGCCTACAATGAGCAGTTCTTC

D gene: TRBD1
V gene: TRBV5-1
J gene: TRBJ1-1
clone size: NA
CDR3 protein: CASRPPAPHRDRETNTEAFF
CDR3 DNA: TGCGCCAGCAGGCCCCCAGCCCCACACCGAGACAGGGAGACGAACACTGAAGCTTTCTTT

D gene: NA
V gene: TRBV2
J gene: TRBJ2-4
clone size: NA
CDR3 protein: CASGQRVNRPPNSAKNIQYF
CDR3 DNA: TGTGCCAGCGGACAGCGAGTTAACCGTCCTCCGAACTCCGCCAAAAACATTCAGTACTTC

D gene: NA
V gene: TRBV28
J gene: TRBJ1-1
clone size: NA
CDR3 protein: CASRLGIPLYTEAFF
CDR3 DNA: TGTGCCAGCAGGCTAGGCATCCCCCTCTACACTGAAGCTTTCTTT

D gene: TRBD2
V gene: TRBV28
J gene: TRBJ2-1
clone size: NA
CDR3 protein: CASSPLAGGPKQFF
CDR3 DNA: TGTGCCAGCAGTCCTCTAGCGGGGGGGCCGAAGCAGTTCTTC

D gene: NA
V gene: TRBV29-1
J gene: TRBJ1-1
clone size: NA
CDR3 protein: CSVEEGSEAFF
CDR3 DNA: TGCAGCGTTGAAGAGGGGTCTGAAGCTTTCTTT

D gene: TRBD1
V gene: TRBV4-3
J gene: TRBJ1-6
clone size: NA
CDR3 protein: CASSQAMAGGSPLHF
CDR3 DNA: TGCGCCAGCAGCCAAGCTATGGCAGGGGGGTCACCCCTCCACTTT

D gene: NA
V gene: TRBV4-1
J gene: TRBJ2-3
clone size: NA
CDR3 protein: CASSQEGTGGGDTQYF
CDR3 DNA: TGCGCCAGCAGCCAAGAAGGGACGGGGGGCGGGGATACGCAGTATTTT

D gene: TRBD2
V gene: TRBV27
J gene: TRBJ2-5
clone size: NA
CDR3 protein: CASSFYPGTSGGEQETQYF
CDR3 DNA: TGTGCCAGCAGTTTTTACCCCGGGACTAGCGGGGGGGAGCAAGAGACCCAGTACTTC

D gene: TRBD2
V gene: TRBV19
J gene: TRBJ2-3
clone size: once
CDR3 protein: CASSYLAGGQDTQYF
CDR3 DNA: TGTGCCAGTAGTTATCTAGCGGGGGGTCAAGATACGCAGTATTTT

D gene: NA
V gene: TRBV4-2
J gene: TRBJ2-3
clone size: NA
CDR3 protein: CASSQGGPPHTQYF
CDR3 DNA: TGTGCCAGCAGCCAAGGCGGTCCACCACATACGCAGTATTTT

D gene: NA
V gene: TRBV27
J gene: TRBJ1-6
clone size: NA
CDR3 protein: CASSLRGSTSYNSPLHF
CDR3 DNA: TGTGCCAGCAGTTTAAGGGGTTCCACCTCCTATAATTCACCCCTCCACTTT

D gene: TRBD1
V gene: TRBV7-2
J gene: TRBJ2-3
clone size: NA
CDR3 protein: CASSLTGNTQYF
CDR3 DNA: TGTGCCAGCAGCTTGACAGGGAATACGCAGTATTTT

D gene: TRBD2
V gene: TRBV2
J gene: TRBJ2-1
clone size: NA
CDR3 protein: CASANSGVNEQFF
CDR3 DNA: TGTGCCAGCGCTAATAGCGGGGTTAATGAGCAGTTCTTC

D gene: NA
V gene: TRBV19
J gene: TRBJ2-6
clone size: NA
CDR3 protein: CASRERIPRANVLTF
CDR3 DNA: TGTGCCAGTAGGGAAAGGATTCCTAGGGCCAACGTCCTGACTTTC

D gene: NA
V gene: TRBV7-3
J gene: TRBJ2-1
clone size: NA
CDR3 protein: CASSLTLAGPYNEQFF
CDR3 DNA: TGTGCCAGCAGCTTAACCTTGGCAGGGCCCTACAATGAGCAGTTCTTC

D gene: NA
V gene: TRBV19
J gene: TRBJ1-2
clone size: NA
CDR3 protein: CASNPQILRVYGYTF
CDR3 DNA: TGTGCCAGTAACCCACAGATACTCCGGGTCTATGGCTACACCTTC

D gene: NA
V gene: TRBV19
J gene: TRBJ2-1
clone size: NA
CDR3 protein: CASSTPRKSNEQFF
CDR3 DNA: TGTGCCAGTAGTACCCCCCGGAAAAGCAATGAGCAGTTCTTC

D gene: NA
V gene: TRBV6-1
J gene: TRBJ2-7
clone size: NA
CDR3 protein: CASSEPGRRAYEQYF
CDR3 DNA: TGTGCCAGCAGTGAACCGGGACGGAGGGCCTACGAGCAGTACTTC

D gene: NA
V gene: TRBV2
J gene: TRBJ2-3
clone size: NA
CDR3 protein: CASRYTLAGRTDTQYF
CDR3 DNA: TGTGCCAGCAGGTACACACTAGCCGGCCGCACAGATACGCAGTATTTT

D gene: NA
V gene: TRBV28
J gene: TRBJ2-4
clone size: NA
CDR3 protein: CASSFGNIQYF
CDR3 DNA: TGTGCCAGCAGTTTTGGAAACATTCAGTACTTC

D gene: TRBD2
V gene: TRBV28
J gene: TRBJ2-7
clone size: NA
CDR3 protein: CASSRGLEGRYEQYF
CDR3 DNA: TGTGCCAGCAGCCGAGGACTAGAAGGGCGGTACGAGCAGTACTTC

D gene: TRBD1
V gene: TRBV5-1
J gene: TRBJ1-1
clone size: NA
CDR3 protein: CASSIIDRGLGMNTEAFF
CDR3 DNA: TGCGCCAGCAGCATTATTGACAGGGGGCTTGGCATGAACACTGAAGCTTTCTTT

D gene: NA
V gene: TRBV5-5
J gene: TRBJ2-5
clone size: NA
CDR3 protein: CASSLTGRGETQYF
CDR3 DNA: TGTGCCAGCAGCTTGACCGGCAGAGGGGAGACCCAGTACTTC

D gene: NA
V gene: TRBV5-1
J gene: TRBJ1-2
clone size: NA
CDR3 protein: CASSSDSEGYTF
CDR3 DNA: TGCGCCAGCAGCTCTGACTCGGAAGGCTACACCTTC

D gene: NA
V gene: TRBV18
J gene: TRBJ2-7
clone size: NA
CDR3 protein: CASSPADYEQYF
CDR3 DNA: TGTGCCAGCTCACCAGCCGACTACGAGCAGTACTTC

D gene: TRBD1
V gene: TRBV4-3
J gene: TRBJ2-1
clone size: NA
CDR3 protein: CASSQDLGDRGRAYNEQFF
CDR3 DNA: TGCGCCAGCAGCCAAGATTTGGGGGACAGGGGGAGGGCCTACAATGAGCAGTTCTTC

D gene: NA
V gene: TRBV7-9
J gene: TRBJ1-2
clone size: once
CDR3 protein: CASSLEGLERDGYTF
CDR3 DNA: TGTGCCAGCAGCTTAGAAGGGCTGGAAAGGGATGGCTACACCTTC

D gene: NA
V gene: TRBV27
J gene: TRBJ1-3
clone size: NA
CDR3 protein: CASSSVAGRRTIYF
CDR3 DNA: TGTGCCAGCAGTTCGGTTGCCGGGAGGCGCACCATATATTTT

D gene: NA
V gene: TRBV10-3
J gene: TRBJ2-5
clone size: NA
CDR3 protein: CAISGDVQETQYF
CDR3 DNA: TGTGCCATCAGTGGAGACGTCCAAGAGACCCAGTACTTC

D gene: TRBD2
V gene: TRBV4-3
J gene: TRBJ2-2
clone size: NA
CDR3 protein: CASSQDKRGPDTGELFF
CDR3 DNA: TGCGCCAGCAGCCAAGATAAGCGGGGGCCCGACACCGGGGAGCTGTTTTTT

D gene: NA
V gene: TRBV6-5
J gene: TRBJ1-2
clone size: NA
CDR3 protein: CASCGIQLGYTF
CDR3 DNA: TGTGCCAGCTGCGGGATTCAGCTTGGCTACACCTTC

D gene: TRBD1
V gene: TRBV6-1
J gene: TRBJ1-5
clone size: NA
CDR3 protein: CASREGQGRNQPQHF
CDR3 DNA: TGTGCCAGCAGAGAGGGACAGGGTCGCAATCAGCCCCAGCATTTT

D gene: NA
V gene: TRBV4-3
J gene: TRBJ2-7
clone size: NA
CDR3 protein: CASSQDRLPYEQYF
CDR3 DNA: TGCGCCAGCAGCCAAGACAGACTTCCCTACGAGCAGTACTTC

D gene: NA
V gene: TRBV14
J gene: TRBJ1-6
clone size: NA
CDR3 protein: CASSQRLGNSPLHF
CDR3 DNA: TGTGCCAGCAGCCAGCGGCTGGGGAATTCACCCCTCCACTTT

D gene: TRBD1
V gene: TRBV6-6
J gene: TRBJ1-5
clone size: NA
CDR3 protein: CASSQRQGQPQHF
CDR3 DNA: TGTGCCAGCAGTCAGAGACAGGGCCAGCCCCAGCATTTT

D gene: NA
V gene: TRBV5-6
J gene: TRBJ1-2
clone size: NA
CDR3 protein: CASSLPPQGKESYGYTF
CDR3 DNA: TGTGCCAGCAGCCTACCCCCCCAGGGGAAGGAGAGCTATGGCTACACCTTC

D gene: NA
V gene: TRBV4-2
J gene: TRBJ2-7
clone size: NA
CDR3 protein: CASSPSRADGQYF
CDR3 DNA: TGTGCCAGCAGCCCGTCCCGGGCCGATGGGCAGTACTTC

D gene: TRBD2
V gene: TRBV7-2
J gene: TRBJ2-7
clone size: NA
CDR3 protein: CASSPGLAETYEQYF
CDR3 DNA: TGTGCCAGCAGCCCGGGACTAGCGGAAACCTACGAGCAGTACTTC

D gene: NA
V gene: TRBV5-6
J gene: TRBJ1-5
clone size: once
CDR3 protein: CASSQGGTQPQHF
CDR3 DNA: TGTGCCAGCAGTCAAGGGGGGACCCAGCCCCAGCATTTT

D gene: NA
V gene: TRBV23-1
J gene: TRBJ1-4
clone size: once
CDR3 protein: CASSLCRQGRGEKLFF
CDR3 DNA: TGCGCCAGCAGTCTCTGTCGGCAGGGGAGAGGCGAAAAACTGTTTTTT